This paragraph reports one TCR beta chain. Its antigen has not been determined. Base qualities were left out, and no much larger clone turns up one base away. The cohort comprised more than 550 healthy bone marrow donors. At the time of sampling, every cohort member was nominally healthy, though immune exposures that went unrecorded were likely present. The donor was CMV seronegative and was included in the group of 352 seronegative cohort members. Each donor provided a peripheral blood sample, and peripheral blood mononuclear cells were used for TCR beta sequencing. Genomic DNA extraction from the blood cell samples was performed with the Qiagen DNeasy Blood Extraction Kit. The sample is drawn from a study of cytomegalovirus exposure and HLA in healthy donors (dated by TCRdb to the late 2010s). Regarding the complete study: According to an earlier analysis of around 600 of the donors, about 179 million T cells yielded 117 million unique TCR beta sequences and about 280 Gb of sequence data. Roughly 300 gigabases of sequencing data and around 90 million unique TCR sequences made up an early release that covered under 750 HLA-typed donors. Among the roughly 390 genotyped donors, approximately 76% belonged to the genetic ancestry cluster associated with self-reported Caucasian donors. The study aimed to test whether cataloging public T cell receptors could reveal signatures of past pathogen exposure. Using immunosequencing, the study profiled T cell repertoires from 640 or so subjects and related those repertoires to cytomegalovirus serostatus. Besides the first cohort of around 700 subjects, a separate validation cohort made up of over 95 different subjects was used. To predict cytomegalovirus infection status, the study brought together high-throughput TCR immunosequencing, statistical association of individual TCRs with disease status, and machine learning. In a later analysis, previously published TCR beta repertoires from several hundred donors were re-analyzed and high-resolution HLA genotyping was added so that TCR occurrence patterns could be studied. In the later analysis, no new phenotypic data were used to find candidate immune exposures; instead, reliance was placed on TCR beta sequences and their occurrence across donors. An earlier analysis of fewer than 700 of the donors applied high-throughput TCR beta sequencing to assess whether each TCR beta V gene segment acted as functional or pseudogenic. Donor age, sex, ethnicity and CMV serostatus were collected together with the repertoire data. A later genetic analysis used genome-wide SNP genotypes for 398 of the 666 donors, treating that subset as a discovery cohort. All discovery cohort repertoires had been generated using a single sequencing platform. Both class I and class II loci were covered by HLA typing, at four-digit resolution. The number of donors typed differed by locus, with roughly 620-640 for A, B, C, DRB1 and DQB1, roughly 520 for DQA1, under 610 for DPA1, and about 450 for DPB1. A handful of DR-DQ haplotypes were treated as single units for association and clustering because of strong linkage in the cohort. Among around 400 genotyped donors of the cohort, an average of around 250,000 unique TCR beta nucleotide sequences was sequenced per donor, of which roughly 17% were non-productive. Findings and caveats that apply to the study as a whole: CMV serostatus was the only immune exposure information available for the cohort. Because HLA typing was unavailable for some donors at each locus, only the typed subset was used in association tests. A later analysis found that HLA-associated TCR beta chains were more clonally expanded and had lower generation probabilities than equally common non-associated chains. Assigning TCR associations to individual alleles was difficult when HLA alleles, especially DR and DQ, strongly co-occurred. The authors suggested that the approach could potentially be extended to other disease states and immunological phenotypes. A further reported finding was that TCR beta sequences accurately predicted the HLA-A and HLA-B alleles for most subjects in the first cohort. According to a later analysis, TCR association rates differed among HLA loci, with DRB1 alleles showing the most associated TCRs and HLA-C alleles showing the fewest. The cohort was sequenced for TCR beta chains only, and without alpha or paired-chain data the features that could be detected were limited. Some IMGT-functional V segments, including TRBV6-2 and TRBV6-3, could not be distinguished by the 87-base-pair reads and were therefore excluded. In an earlier analysis of some 500 of the donors, most TCR beta V segments were observed in productive rearrangements about 87% or about 30% of the time, broadly matching IMGT annotations. The earlier analysis of approximately 540 of the donors excluded about 16 rarely observed V segments, including chromosome 9 orphons, because counts were too low. The study gave a list of roughly 150 TCR beta chains associated with cytomegalovirus. Most TCR sequences were observed very rarely across donors, whereas some public TCRs were present in many individuals. According to a later analysis, most CMV-associated TCR beta chains appeared to be HLA-restricted, and the HLA associations seemed to be driven largely by CMV exposure. Linkage disequilibrium might explain the correlated functional status among segregating V segments, but an unknown experimental factor could not be excluded. The presence/absence analyses assumed that sequencing depth was roughly uniform across donors, and that assumption may not be true. In a later genetic analysis, fewer N-insertions in productive TCRs were reported among donors in an Asian-associated ancestry cluster than the roughly 640-donor mean. Cytomegalovirus status was reported to be diagnosed by the classifier with high specificity and sensitivity in both the original and validation cohorts. A later analysis associated 15,000 to 20,000 TCR beta sequences with specific HLA alleles at a false discovery rate of 0.05. V-gene and J-gene trimming of TCR beta chains was associated with a missense DCLRE1C variant in a later genetic analysis, and the association was replicated in an independent cohort. A few of the identified cytomegalovirus-associated TCR beta chains were confirmed in vitro to be specific for cytomegalovirus antigens. A cluster of highly shared sequence variants was judged likely to represent a technical artifact of the sequencing pipeline. In a later analysis, several top co-occurrence clusters were reported to appear linked to parvovirus B19, influenza, CMV and Epstein-Barr virus.

The protocol used for the library was the immunoSEQ multiplex PCR assay. For the multiplex PCR, a mixture combining 60 forward primers for TCR Vbeta segments and 13 reverse primers for TCR Jbeta segments was used. A multiplex PCR assay on genomic DNA amplified the CDR3 region of rearranged TCR beta genes. On the Illumina HiSeq System, the amplified TCR beta libraries were sequenced as 87-base-pair reads. Regarding the original processing steps: A later analysis counted approximately 74 million unique TCR beta chains across the approximately 700 repertoires, and 9 million to 14 million of these chains were shared by at least two donors. Raw reads were error-corrected and collapsed into unique sequences with a nearest-neighbor algorithm that merged closely related sequences to remove PCR and sequencing errors. To assign V, D and J gene segments, CDR3 sequences were aligned to IMGT reference sequences. For a sequence to be retained, a match of at least six nucleotides to both a V gene segment and a J gene segment was required. A rearrangement was called productive if the CDR3 had no stop codons and remained in frame with V and J, and every other rearrangement was called non-productive. Following IMGT convention, CDR3 was defined as the stretch from the second conserved V-encoded cysteine up to the conserved J-encoded phenylalanine. Sequences without an unambiguous match to a single V gene segment were excluded from the earlier analysis of a few hundred of the donors. In an earlier analysis of some 590 of the donors, a V segment was called functional when productive rearrangements were above 56.7%, and segregating when the standard deviation between donors exceeded 5%. A statistical classification framework was built to diagnose cytomegalovirus status from the catalog of TCR beta chain sequences. In a later analysis, TCR nucleotide sequences were compared against IMGT/GENE-DB human TR gene sequences so that V and J genes could be assigned. Using the TCRdist pipeline, a later analysis assigned CDR3 sequences along with most-parsimonious VDJ recombination scenarios. In a later analysis, each TCR beta chain was defined by its CDR3 amino acid sequence together with its V-gene family, and reads lacking a unique V-gene family were excluded. To address suspected cross-contamination and a sequencing artifact, a later analysis removed under 600 highly shared, low-generation-probability nucleotide sequences. A later analysis calculated a clonal expansion index for each public chain from normalized within-repertoire ranks of inferred template counts. In a later analysis, generation probabilities were computed with a VDJ recombination model fitted to out-of-frame rearrangements, and the resulting probabilities were checked against IGoR. In a later analysis, hypergeometric tests were used to score TCR-TCR, TCR-HLA and TCR-CMV co-occurrence, with a repertoire-size bias correction applied to TCR pairs. A later analysis estimated false discovery rates by permuting HLA or CMV assignments 20 times. In a later analysis, co-occurring TCRs were grouped using DBSCAN, with TCRdist sequence similarity added in when clustering inside HLA-allele-positive subsets. Repertoires with fewer than 30,000 or more than 120,000 public chains were left out of co-occurrence clustering, as were five repertoires with anomalous nucleotide sharing. TCRdb took this table from immuneACCESS and kept in-frame rearrangements with V and J called. Such tables lack part of the clones; where checked against another copy, unresolved V genes explain under half of the gap, and the rest is unexplained. The V and J calls and clone size were taken over from that table, and D and trimming were inferred from the DNA. This sample comprises about 110,000 clones, roughly two thirds of them detected only once. The top ten hold approximately 8% of the sample.

The CDR3 runs 16 amino acids, cysteine and phenylalanine included. The only DNA kept is the CDR3, 48 bases in frame from the first base. Unmatched junction bases come to 5, with V trimmed by 4 bases and J by 1 base. Via the germline V gene, CDR1 is SGHTA and CDR2 FQGTGA. The chain is made from TRBV7-3 and TRBJ2-3; 10 central bases correspond to TRBD1. The receptor's source is a man aged 35-49 years in good health and CMV-seronegative. The sequenced sample consisted of PBMCs. Read as DNA, the sequence is TGTGCCAGCAGCTCGGGACAGGGGTTCGGCACAGATACGCAGTATTTT. Its translation is CASSSGQGFGTDTQYF.